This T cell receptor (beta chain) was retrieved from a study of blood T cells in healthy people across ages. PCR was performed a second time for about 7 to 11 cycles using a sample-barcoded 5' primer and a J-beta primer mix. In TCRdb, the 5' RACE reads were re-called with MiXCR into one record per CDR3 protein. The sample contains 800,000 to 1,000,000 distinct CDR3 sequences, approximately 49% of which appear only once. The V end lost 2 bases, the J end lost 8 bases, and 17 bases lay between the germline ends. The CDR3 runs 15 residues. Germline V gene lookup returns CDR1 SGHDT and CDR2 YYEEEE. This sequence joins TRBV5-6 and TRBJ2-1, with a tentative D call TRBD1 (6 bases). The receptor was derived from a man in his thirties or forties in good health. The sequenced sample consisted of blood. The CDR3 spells CASSFLDRMDDEQFF. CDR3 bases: TGTGCCAGCAGCTTCCTAGACAGGATGGACGATGAGCAGTTCTTC.